This T cell receptor (beta chain) was obtained from a study of metastatic and nonmetastatic thyroid tumors. Study context: Patients with malignant and benign thyroid disease provided blood and tumor or nodule tissue, whose repertoires were compared. Study-wide results and caveats: The reported finding was significantly higher TCR beta diversity in malignant thyroid tumors relative to benign nodules, in blood and tumor.

Each patient went into thyroid surgery without having received any treatment. The CDR3 consists of 11 residues. Germline CDR1 reads MDHEN; CDR2 reads SYDVKM. Trimming stripped 8 bases from V and 0 bases from J, with 4 bases between. TCRdb reanalyzed the PCR reads with MiXCR. The table shows under 95,000 clones, with 7.5% to 9% occurring only once. This clone was found many times. The antigen remains unidentified. The rearrangement joins TRBV28 to TRBJ1-1; D gene unclear. The receptor was isolated from a female donor with papillary thyroid cancer or a benign thyroid nodule (not recorded which). Some clones in this sample may be carry-over from other donors' samples. Sequenced input: blood. Here the CDR3 reads CASGLNTEAFF. CDR3 coding DNA: TGTGCCAGCGGTCTGAACACTGAAGCTTTCTTT.